The rows below give T cell receptor beta chains drawn from one sample of a study of cytomegalovirus exposure and HLA in healthy donors. Sequencing used immunoSEQ multiplex PCR; TCRdb keeps in-frame clones, though not all of them. The sample lists about 190,000 clones; about four fifths were seen once. Material for sequencing was PBMCs. The origin of the receptors is a woman aged 45 to 65 in good health and CMV-seropositive. Each CDR3 is given with its conserved first and last residue. D genes are given only for firm matches. Only part of the rows carry a size: once, few, many, or a class if the clone is expanded.

size	J	V	D	CDR3	DNA
NA	TRBJ2-5	TRBV5-1	NA	CASSLGVGGKQETQYF	TGCGCCAGCAGCTTGGGGGTTGGGGGGAAACAAGAGACCCAGTACTTC
NA	TRBJ1-5	TRBV19	NA	CASSTLGGGNQPQHF	TGTGCCAGTAGTACCCTTGGCGGCGGCAATCAGCCCCAGCATTTT
NA	TRBJ1-1	TRBV5-1	NA	CASSLVPGLLNTEAFF	TGCGCCAGCAGCTTGGTCCCAGGGTTGCTGAACACTGAAGCTTTCTTT
once	TRBJ2-7	TRBV19	NA	CASSNHGTLGSYEQYF	TGTGCCAGTAGCAATCATGGGACATTGGGGTCCTACGAGCAGTACTTC
NA	TRBJ1-6	TRBV7-8	NA	CASSSWGRVDSPLHF	TGTGCCAGCAGCTCCTGGGGGAGGGTTGATTCACCCCTCCACTTT
once	TRBJ2-1	TRBV6-5	NA	CASSYSIQYNEQFF	TGTGCCAGCAGTTACTCAATTCAATACAATGAGCAGTTCTTC
NA	TRBJ2-7	TRBV7-2	NA	CASSLNPGIDEQYF	TGTGCCAGCAGCTTAAATCCGGGGATTGACGAGCAGTACTTC
NA	TRBJ2-5	TRBV5-1	TRBD2	CASSLVTSGGETQYF	TGCGCCAGCAGCTTGGTCACTAGCGGGGGAGAGACCCAGTACTTC
NA	TRBJ2-7	TRBV5-4	TRBD1	CASSQGTGSYEQYF	TGTGCCAGCAGCCAAGGGACAGGGAGCTACGAGCAGTACTTC
few	TRBJ1-5	TRBV6-4	TRBD1	CARIDRGGNQPQHF	TGTGCCAGAATAGACAGGGGCGGCAATCAGCCCCAGCATTTT
NA	TRBJ2-5	TRBV14	TRBD1	CASSQAGQVMTQYF	TGTGCCAGCAGCCAAGCGGGACAGGTCATGACCCAGTACTTC
NA	TRBJ2-6	TRBV4-1	NA	CASSQVTGSGANVLTF	TGCGCCAGCAGCCAGGTAACGGGCTCTGGGGCCAACGTCCTGACTTTC
NA	TRBJ1-5	TRBV7-6	NA	CASSLAGGSNQPQHF	TGTGCCAGCAGCTTAGCGGGGGGAAGCAATCAGCCCCAGCATTTT
NA	TRBJ1-6	TRBV30	NA	CAWSSSSASPLHF	TGTGCCTGGAGTTCCTCAAGCGCTTCACCCCTCCACTTT
NA	TRBJ1-3	TRBV5-1	TRBD1	CASSLGQGAGNTIYF	TGCGCCAGCAGCTTGGGGCAGGGGGCTGGAAACACCATATATTTT
NA	TRBJ1-2	TRBV28	TRBD1	CASSSTGAGYTF	TGTGCCAGCAGTTCAACAGGGGCTGGCTACACCTTC
NA	TRBJ1-2	TRBV5-1	NA	CASSSQGANYGYTF	TGCGCCAGCAGCTCACAGGGTGCGAACTATGGCTACACCTTC
NA	TRBJ1-4	TRBV7-9	NA	CASSLHSNEKLFF	TGTGCCAGCAGCTTACACTCTAATGAAAAACTGTTTTTT
NA	TRBJ2-3	TRBV7-8	NA	CASSPGASEVTQYF	TGTGCCAGCAGCCCAGGGGCCTCCGAGGTAACGCAGTATTTT
NA	TRBJ1-4	TRBV6-6	TRBD1	CASSTGQGEKLFF	TGTGCCAGCAGTACCGGACAGGGCGAAAAACTGTTTTTT
few	TRBJ1-4	TRBV4-1	TRBD1	CASSQEQGEGKKLFF	TGCGCCAGCAGCCAAGAACAGGGGGAGGGAAAAAAACTGTTTTTT
once	TRBJ2-6	TRBV11-3	TRBD2	CASSSGGTSGANVLTF	TGTGCCAGCAGCTCGGGAGGGACCTCTGGGGCCAACGTCCTGACTTTC
NA	TRBJ2-1	TRBV2	TRBD2	CASNSGGDYNEQFF	TGTGCCAGCAATAGCGGGGGGGATTACAATGAGCAGTTCTTC
NA	TRBJ1-3	TRBV11-2	NA	CASSSNRGSRNTIYF	TGTGCCAGCAGCTCAAATCGGGGTAGTAGAAACACCATATATTTT
NA	TRBJ2-5	TRBV7-9	NA	CATGKGVVETQYF	TGTGCCACCGGTAAGGGAGTGGTGGAGACCCAGTACTTC
NA	TRBJ1-1	TRBV27	TRBD1	CASSDRVSNTEAFF	TGTGCCAGCAGTGACAGGGTGTCGAACACTGAAGCTTTCTTT
NA	TRBJ1-1	TRBV9	TRBD1	CASSGGTGMNTEAFF	TGTGCCAGCAGCGGAGGGACAGGGATGAACACTGAAGCTTTCTTT
NA	TRBJ1-2	TRBV11-2	NA	CASSLGPMRGYTF	TGTGCCAGCAGCTTAGGTCCAATGAGGGGCTACACCTTC
few	TRBJ1-4	TRBV4-1	NA	CASRPLLNEKLFF	TGCGCCAGCAGACCCTTACTTAATGAAAAACTGTTTTTT
few	TRBJ1-6	TRBV5-1	NA	CASSSTRVRGSPLHF	TGCGCCAGCAGCTCAACCAGGGTAAGGGGTTCACCCCTCCACTTT
NA	TRBJ2-7	TRBV11-2	NA	CASSLSGASSYEQYF	TGTGCCAGCAGCCTTTCAGGGGCCAGCTCCTACGAGCAGTACTTC
NA	TRBJ2-7	TRBV6-1	TRBD2	CATEWGGGAYEQYF	TGTGCCACCGAATGGGGCGGGGGAGCCTACGAGCAGTACTTC
NA	TRBJ2-3	TRBV6-4	TRBD2	CASSEASGADTQYF	TGTGCCAGCAGTGAAGCTAGCGGGGCAGATACGCAGTATTTT
NA	TRBJ2-1	TRBV7-2	NA	CASSLSGWAYNEQFF	TGTGCCAGCAGCTTATCGGGATGGGCCTACAATGAGCAGTTCTTC
NA	TRBJ2-1	TRBV18	TRBD1	CASSPTDRPYNEQFF	TGTGCCAGCTCCCCAACGGACAGGCCGTACAATGAGCAGTTCTTC
NA	TRBJ1-5	TRBV4-1	NA	CASSREPGTGNQPQHF	TGCGCCAGCAGCCGAGAACCGGGTACGGGCAATCAGCCCCAGCATTTT
NA	TRBJ2-1	TRBV9	NA	CASSVRRGLYNEQFF	TGTGCCAGCAGCGTGAGGCGGGGTCTTTACAATGAGCAGTTCTTC
NA	TRBJ2-1	TRBV9	TRBD1	CASSVELGRGYEQFF	TGTGCCAGCAGCGTAGAGTTGGGCAGGGGGTATGAGCAGTTCTTC
NA	TRBJ1-5	TRBV4-1	NA	CASSPSGTHYSNQPQHF	TGCGCCAGCAGCCCGTCCGGGACACATTATAGCAATCAGCCCCAGCATTTT
once	TRBJ2-3	TRBV9	NA	CASSGGVSTDTQYF	TGTGCCAGCAGCGGCGGGGTGAGCACAGATACGCAGTATTTT
NA	TRBJ1-2	TRBV6-1	NA	CASSEVIRLPYGYTF	TGTGCCAGCAGTGAAGTAATCAGGCTCCCATATGGCTACACCTTC
NA	TRBJ1-2	TRBV9	NA	CASSVQGSGYTF	TGTGCCAGCAGCGTACAGGGAAGTGGCTACACCTTC
NA	TRBJ2-1	TRBV7-8	TRBD2	CASSKPGLAGGSSYNEQFF	TGTGCCAGCAGCAAACCAGGACTAGCGGGGGGCTCCTCCTACAATGAGCAGTTCTTC
NA	TRBJ1-2	TRBV5-8	NA	CASSGRLHGYTF	TGTGCCAGCAGCGGGAGGCTCCATGGCTACACCTTC
NA	TRBJ1-1	TRBV5-6	NA	CASSLMTENTEAFF	TGTGCCAGCAGCCTAATGACAGAAAACACTGAAGCTTTCTTT
few	TRBJ1-1	TRBV28	NA	CASSLAVEAFF	TGTGCCAGCAGTTTAGCAGTTGAAGCTTTCTTT
NA	TRBJ1-2	TRBV5-1	NA	CASSPGTNYGYTF	TGCGCCAGCAGCCCGGGAACCAACTATGGCTACACCTTC
once	TRBJ2-7	TRBV4-1	NA	CASSQGLRYEQYF	TGCGCCAGCAGCCAAGGGCTCCGTTACGAGCAGTACTTC
NA	TRBJ1-2	TRBV14	TRBD1	CASSPTGTVAIYGYTF	TGTGCCAGCAGCCCGACCGGGACAGTCGCTATCTATGGCTACACCTTC
once	TRBJ2-5	TRBV5-4	NA	CASSLDKEEETQYF	TGTGCCAGCAGCTTGGACAAAGAAGAAGAGACCCAGTACTTC
NA	TRBJ2-6	TRBV7-6	TRBD1	CASSSTGVLPGANVLTF	TGTGCCAGCAGCTCAACAGGGGTACTACCTGGGGCCAACGTCCTGACTTTC
few	TRBJ1-1	TRBV12-5	TRBD1	CASGFYAGGKRTEAFF	TGTGCTAGTGGTTTTTATGCAGGGGGGAAAAGGACTGAAGCTTTCTTT
NA	TRBJ2-7	TRBV6-1	TRBD1	CASSFRDRSYEQYF	TGTGCCAGTTCTTTCCGGGACAGGTCCTACGAGCAGTACTTC
NA	TRBJ1-1	TRBV6-1	NA	CASRGRGMNTEAFF	TGTGCCAGCAGGGGGCGAGGAATGAACACTGAAGCTTTCTTT
NA	TRBJ1-2	TRBV5-1	TRBD1	CASTLTYGQGEGYTF	TGCGCCAGCACTCTAACCTACGGACAGGGAGAAGGCTACACCTTC
NA	TRBJ1-2	TRBV27	NA	CATRRGARGSYGYTF	TGTGCCACCCGCCGAGGGGCCAGGGGTAGCTATGGCTACACCTTC